The subject of this entry is one T cell receptor (beta chain). Its antigen is still unknown. The data are from a study of synovial regulatory T cells in juvenile arthritis. Germline V gene sequence: CDR1 LGHNA, CDR2 YSLEER. There are 15 residues in the CDR3. No coding sequence is recorded. Study findings and constraints: iaTreg cells shared more CDR3 sequences with synovial Tregs than other blood Tregs did. Across patients, iaTreg TCR repertoires were mostly private, partly shared with synovial Teff and blood CPL. Inflammation-associated Treg cells in blood had less TCR diversity than the remaining blood Treg cells.

Libraries were prepared by immunoSEQ multiplex PCR; TCRdb keeps only in-frame clonotypes and omits some of them. Recorded here are approximately 6,400 clones; the top ten clones represent roughly 0.57%. V is TRBV4-3 and J is TRBJ1-1. The sample consisted of Treg cells from blood. Subset indicated: remaining (HLA-DR-negative) circulating blood Treg cells. This TCR came from a donor aged 2-30 years with juvenile idiopathic arthritis. The CDR3 is CASSQGGWVNTEAFF.